Listed here is a single T cell receptor beta chain. This record comes from a study of memory CD4+ T cells and cytomegalovirus serostatus. The sort gate was single viable CD3+CD4+CD8-CD45RO+ cells for memory CD4+ T cells. The CDR3 covers 16 residues. The V end lost 2 bases, the J end lost 0 bases, and 12 bases lay between the germline ends. Looked up from germline, CDR1 is MNHNY and CDR2 is SVGAGI (reference sequence). Using immunoSEQ multiplex PCR, the repertoire was profiled, and TCRdb retains in-frame clones only, with some absent. The sample carries 35,000 to 50,000 clones, around 78% recorded once.

This receptor was obtained from an adult in good health and CMV-seronegative. V is TRBV6-6 and J is TRBJ2-3; D may correspond to TRBD1 or TRBD2 (5 bases each). The sample taken for sequencing was memory CD4+ T cells from blood. The DNA for the CDR3 is TGTGCCAGCAGTTACCCTCAGGGACCTAGCACAGATACGCAGTATTTT. This translates into CASSYPQGPSTDTQYF.